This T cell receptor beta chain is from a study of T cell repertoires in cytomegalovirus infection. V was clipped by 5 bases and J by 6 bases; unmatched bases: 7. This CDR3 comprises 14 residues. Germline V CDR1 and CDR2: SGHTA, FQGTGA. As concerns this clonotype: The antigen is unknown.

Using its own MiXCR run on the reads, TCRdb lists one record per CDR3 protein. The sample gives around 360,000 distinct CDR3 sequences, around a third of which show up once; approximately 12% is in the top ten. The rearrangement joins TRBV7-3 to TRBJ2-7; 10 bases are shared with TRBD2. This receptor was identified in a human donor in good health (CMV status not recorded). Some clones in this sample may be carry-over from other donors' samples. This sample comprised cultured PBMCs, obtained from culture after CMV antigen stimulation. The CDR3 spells CASSPAGGPSEQYF. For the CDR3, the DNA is TGTGCCAGCAGCCCAGCGGGAGGGCCCTCCGAGCAGTACTTC.